The rows below give T cell receptor beta chains drawn from one sample of a study of blood T cell repertoires in COVID-19. Profiling relied on immunoSEQ multiplex PCR, and the TCRdb table lists in-frame clones only, not all of them. The data show 200,000 to 300,000 clones, about 89% seen once. The sample taken for sequencing was PBMCs or T cells enriched from blood (not recorded which). These TCRs come from a man aged 35 to 55 who had recovered from COVID-19. CDR3s include the opening cysteine and the closing phenylalanine or tryptophan. D genes are given only for firm matches. The listing skips clone size in some rows; elsewhere it reads once, few, many or a size class.

clone_size	v_call	d_call	j_call	cdr3_aa	cdr3_nt
.	TRBV5-5	.	TRBJ2-3	CASSLQDRGGADTQYF	TGTGCCAGCAGCTTGCAAGACAGGGGAGGGGCAGATACGCAGTATTTT
.	TRBV11-2	TRBD2	TRBJ2-5	CASSLAVGGPETQYF	TGTGCCAGCAGCTTAGCTGTGGGAGGGCCGGAGACCCAGTACTTC
once	TRBV30	TRBD2	TRBJ2-5	CAWSPSAGVETQYF	TGTGCCTGGAGTCCCTCCGCGGGGGTTGAGACCCAGTACTTC
.	TRBV10-2	TRBD1	TRBJ1-2	CASRAQTGGEYGYTF	TGCGCCAGCAGAGCCCAGACAGGGGGCGAGTATGGCTACACCTTC
.	TRBV5-5	TRBD1	TRBJ2-7	CASRSGQGSFIHEQYF	TGTGCCAGCAGAAGTGGACAGGGGTCGTTTATCCACGAGCAGTACTTC
.	TRBV4-1	.	TRBJ1-6	CASSTQMIRGASPLHF	TGCGCCAGCAGCACGCAGATGATCAGGGGCGCTTCACCCCTCCACTTT
.	TRBV7-9	TRBD1	TRBJ1-4	CASSPRDRVPTNEKLFF	TGTGCCAGCAGCCCCCGGGACAGGGTACCAACTAATGAAAAACTGTTTTTT
.	TRBV13	.	TRBJ2-7	CASSHIQGSAEQYF	TGTGCCAGCAGCCACATCCAGGGGTCCGCCGAGCAGTACTTC
.	TRBV7-9	.	TRBJ2-3	CASSLGTRGDTQYF	TGTGCCAGCAGCTTGGGGACTCGGGGGGATACGCAGTATTTT
.	TRBV7-9	.	TRBJ1-2	CASSFSLGGNYGYTF	TGTGCCAGCAGCTTCTCCCTGGGGGGTAACTATGGCTACACCTTC
.	TRBV19	TRBD1	TRBJ2-2	CASRQGDQGAGELFF	TGTGCCAGTAGACAGGGGGATCAAGGGGCCGGGGAGCTGTTTTTT
.	TRBV7-2	.	TRBJ2-5	CASSLDSYQETQYF	TGTGCCAGCAGCTTGGACAGCTACCAAGAGACCCAGTACTTC
.	TRBV7-8	.	TRBJ1-5	CASSLTLQGVDNQPQHF	TGTGCCAGCAGCCTAACATTACAGGGTGTGGATAATCAGCCCCAGCATTTT
few	TRBV18	TRBD1	TRBJ1-4	CASSQEQGTNEKLFF	TGTGCCAGCTCACAAGAACAGGGGACGAATGAAAAACTGTTTTTT
once	TRBV19	.	TRBJ2-1	CATRSLDSIDEQFF	TGTGCCACCCGGTCCCTTGACAGTATAGATGAGCAGTTCTTC
.	TRBV4-3	.	TRBJ1-2	CASSQEYPLEANYGYTF	TGCGCCAGCAGCCAAGAGTATCCCCTCGAGGCTAACTATGGCTACACCTTC
.	TRBV28	.	TRBJ2-7	CASNARLYGEQYF	TGTGCCAGCAATGCCCGACTTTATGGCGAGCAGTACTTC
.	TRBV7-3	TRBD1	TRBJ1-1	CASSLGQGTEAFF	TGTGCCAGCAGCCTAGGACAGGGTACTGAAGCTTTCTTT
.	TRBV19	TRBD1	TRBJ1-4	CASSEDRGLGEKLFF	TGTGCCAGTAGTGAAGACAGGGGGTTAGGAGAAAAACTGTTTTTT
.	TRBV28	.	TRBJ2-6	CASSLPTTRAPRSGANVLTF	TGTGCCAGCAGTTTACCAACTACCAGGGCACCCAGGTCTGGGGCCAACGTCCTGACTTTC
few	TRBV6-5	TRBD1	TRBJ1-5	CATHTGQTNQPQHF	TGTGCCACCCACACGGGACAGACGAATCAGCCCCAGCATTTT
.	TRBV5-6	TRBD1	TRBJ2-5	CATRTGGEAETQYF	TGTGCCACGAGGACAGGGGGAGAGGCGGAGACCCAGTACTTC
.	TRBV25-1	.	TRBJ2-2	CASSGRVPNTGELFF	TGTGCCAGCAGTGGCCGGGTTCCGAACACCGGGGAGCTGTTTTTT
.	TRBV7-2	.	TRBJ1-1	CASSLRRLPFEAFF	TGTGCCAGCAGCTTAAGGAGACTCCCGTTTGAAGCTTTCTTT
.	TRBV5-4	TRBD2	TRBJ2-1	CASSFGGGAFYNEQFF	TGTGCCAGCAGCTTCGGCGGGGGGGCTTTTTACAATGAGCAGTTCTTC
.	TRBV11-2	TRBD1	TRBJ1-2	CASTTGTGGYGYTF	TGTGCCAGCACCACGGGGACAGGCGGCTATGGCTACACCTTC
.	TRBV12-3/TRBV12-4	TRBD1	TRBJ2-3	CASTDRVVDTQYF	TGTGCCAGCACTGACAGGGTTGTAGATACGCAGTATTTT
many	TRBV10-2	TRBD2	TRBJ2-7	CASATGISGSSYEQYF	TGCGCCAGCGCCACGGGTATCAGCGGGAGTTCTTACGAGCAGTACTTC
.	TRBV5-1	TRBD1	TRBJ1-4	CASTQGALTNEKLFF	TGCGCCAGCACTCAGGGGGCTTTAACTAATGAAAAACTGTTTTTT
.	TRBV19	.	TRBJ2-1	CASSLFRGLDEQFF	TGTGCCAGTAGTCTCTTTCGAGGGTTGGATGAGCAGTTCTTC
.	TRBV6-2/TRBV6-3	.	TRBJ1-2	CASSYYPGNGYTF	TGTGCCAGCAGTTACTACCCGGGTAATGGCTACACCTTC
.	TRBV28	TRBD1	TRBJ1-2	CASSLGRGSGGRRYTF	TGTGCCAGCAGTTTGGGACGCGGTTCAGGGGGCCGCCGATACACCTTC
.	TRBV6-5	.	TRBJ1-1	CASRMTENTEAFF	TGTGCCAGCAGAATGACAGAAAACACTGAAGCTTTCTTT
once	TRBV5-1	TRBD2	TRBJ2-7	CASSSGGDPYEQYF	TGCGCCAGCAGCTCGGGGGGGGACCCCTACGAGCAGTACTTC
once	TRBV7-7	TRBD2	TRBJ2-1	CASSRGLAVYNEQFF	TGTGCCAGCAGCCGAGGACTAGCGGTTTACAATGAGCAGTTCTTC
.	TRBV12-5	.	TRBJ1-5	CASGLGQNQPQHF	TGTGCTAGTGGTCTCGGACAGAATCAGCCCCAGCATTTT
once	TRBV6-5	.	TRBJ1-1	CAIDGQSNTEAFF	TGTGCCATCGACGGACAGTCGAACACTGAAGCTTTCTTT